These 21 T cell receptor beta chains were sequenced from one sample in a study of T cell changes during pregnancy in multiple sclerosis (dated by TCRdb to about 2019). The library was made by the immunoSEQ multiplex PCR assay. TCRdb holds this immuneACCESS table with in-frame rearrangements only. Some clones are missing; in checked studies, unresolved V genes explain under half, and the rest has no known cause. The sample table holds roughly 120,000 clones, of which approximately 90% were seen once. The top ten hold 1.5% of the sample. The source material was peripheral blood, sampled in the third trimester of pregnancy. These receptors were obtained from a female donor with multiple sclerosis, enrolled in a pregnancy study.

This sequence joins TRBV30 and TRBJ1-3; the D is unclear. Trimming took 4 bases from V and 4 from J, leaving 5 bases between them. Germline values: CDR1 GTSNPN, CDR2 SVGIG (reference sequence). The CDR3 runs to 11 residues. CDR3 region: CAWILGNTIYF. The DNA for the CDR3 is TGTGCCTGGATCCTCGGAAACACCATATATTTT.

This clone occurred once. This chain joins TRBV9 and TRBJ1-1; D might be TRBD1 (6 bases). The V end was cut by 0 bases, the J end by 2 bases, with 11 bases between. This CDR3 comprises 15 residues. CDR1 SGDLS and CDR2 YYNGEE come from the germline V gene. CDR3 sequence (DNA): TGTGCCAGCAGCGTAGTGGCAGGGGCAAACACTGAAGCTTTCTTT. It encodes CASSVVAGANTEAFF.

This chain links TRBV7-3 with TRBJ1-2; perhaps TRBD1 as D (5 bases). There are 14 residues in the CDR3. V lost 5 bases and J 8 bases, leaving 18 bases between the germline ends. Germline V gives CDR1 SGHTA, CDR2 FQGTGA. In DNA, the CDR3 is TGTGCCAGCAGCCCCGACAGCTCCCGGGTCGGCTACACCTTC. This codes for CASSPDSSRVGYTF.

The genes are TRBV20-1 and TRBJ2-3, with no clear D. CDR3 length: 11 residues. V gave up 5 bases and J gave up 2 bases, with 5 bases separating them. CDR1 is DFQATT and CDR2 is SNEGSKA in the germline V gene (reference sequence). The CDR3 sequence: CSAHSTDTQYF. CDR3 nucleotides: TGCAGTGCTCACTCCACAGATACGCAGTATTTT.

This chain links TRBV7-8 with TRBJ2-2; 16 bases align to TRBD2. The CDR3 sequence is 17 residues long. Trimming at V came to 3 bases and at J to 10 bases, leaving 8 bases not matched to a gene. In germline, CDR1 is SGHVS, CDR2 FQNEAQ. In DNA, the CDR3 is TGTGCCAGCAGCTTGACCGGGACTAGCGGGGGGGCCAAGGAGCTGTTTTTT. This translates into CASSLTGTSGGAKELFF.

CDR3 nucleotides: TGCGCCAGCAGCTTGTCAGCGGGACCCCGCACAGATACGCAGTATTTT. It encodes CASSLSAGPRTDTQYF. This chain uses TRBV5-1 with TRBJ2-3, with 7 bases aligning to TRBD2. This CDR3 is built from 16 residues. Germline CDR1 is SGHRS and CDR2 is YFSETQ. After removal of 1 base from V and 1 base from J, the junction contained 6 bases not matched to a gene.

This clone was seen just once. This sequence joins TRBV9 and TRBJ2-5, with D possibly being TRBD1 (5 bases). Germline CDR1 is SGDLS and CDR2 is YYNGEE. Trimming took off 0 bases at V and 5 bases at J, with 11 bases between the two ends. There are 14 residues in the CDR3. The DNA of the CDR3 is TGTGCCAGCAGCGTAGGGCAGGGCAGGGAGACCCAGTACTTC. This gives the protein CASSVGQGRETQYF.

This rearrangement joins TRBV7-9 to TRBJ1-1; the D is unclear. V gave up 1 base and J gave up 0 bases, with 9 bases separating them. In germline, CDR1 is SEHNR, CDR2 FQNEAQ (reference sequence). The CDR3 consists of 15 residues. The CDR3 here is CASSLVAVLNTEAFF. CDR3 in DNA: TGTGCCAGCAGCTTAGTAGCGGTTCTGAACACTGAAGCTTTCTTT.

DNA of the CDR3: TGTGCCAGCAGCCCTACTAGCGGAACAGATACGCAGTATTTT. It yields the protein CASSPTSGTDTQYF. This sequence joins TRBV7-8 and TRBJ2-3; 8 nucleotides align to TRBD2. With V trimmed by 5 bases and J by 3 bases, 4 bases remained unmatched. The germline gives CDR1 SGHVS, CDR2 FQNEAQ. This CDR3 has 14 residues.

This chain connects TRBV5-5 to TRBJ2-1; 11 nucleotides align to TRBD1. Trimming at V came to 4 bases and at J to 6 bases, leaving 9 bases not matched to a gene. Germline assignment: CDR1 SGHKS and CDR2 YYEKEE (reference sequence). The CDR3 spans 16 residues. Here the CDR3 reads CASSLEDRGHGNEQFF. CDR3 bases: TGTGCCAGCAGCCTGGAGGACAGGGGGCATGGCAATGAGCAGTTCTTC.

The chain is built from TRBV28 and TRBJ2-7; possible D gene TRBD1, 6 bases. CDR3 size: 12 residues. The germline V and J ends were trimmed by 5 bases and 5 bases, with 10 bases remaining between them. Germline CDR1 MDHEN, CDR2 SYDVKM. The CDR3 region has the DNA TGTGCCAGCAGTGCCGCAGGGGACGAGCAGTACTTC. Encoded protein: CASSAAGDEQYF. Based on the CDR3 plus reference TRBV28 and TRBJ2-7, the full variable domain is DVKVTQSSRYLVKRTGEKVFLECVQDMDHENMFWYRQDPGLGLRLIYFSYDVKMKEKGDIPEGYSVSREKKERFSLILESASTNQTSMYLCASSAAGDEQYFGPGTRLTVT.

The V and J genes are TRBV7-9 and TRBJ2-7, with TRBD2 as a possible D gene (5 bases). V shed 0 bases and J shed 5 bases, with 11 bases lying between them. CDR1 and CDR2 (germline): SEHNR, FQNEAQ (reference sequence). The CDR3 runs to 14 residues. CDR3 sequence: CASSLARGRDEQYF. The CDR3 bases are TGTGCCAGCAGCTTAGCCCGGGGAAGGGACGAGCAGTACTTC.

The J gene is TRBJ2-7, the V gene TRBV30; 12 positions agree with TRBD1. Per germline, CDR1 GTSNPN and CDR2 SVGIG (reference sequence). V lost 1 base, J lost 7 bases, and 5 bases stayed unmatched. The CDR3 consists of 14 residues. CDR3 region: CAWSGGTGGEEQYF. CDR3 coding DNA: TGTGCCTGGAGTGGGGGGACAGGGGGCGAAGAGCAGTACTTC. The full variable domain, in which reference TRBV30 and TRBJ2-7 provide the parts outside the CDR3, is SQTIHQWPATLVQPVGSPLSLECTVEGTSNPNLYWYRQAAGRGLQLLFYSVGIGQISSEVPQNLSASRPQDRQFILSSKKLLLSDSGFYLCAWSGGTGGEEQYFGPGTRLTVT.

The rearrangement uses TRBV7-2 and TRBJ1-2; TRBD1 agrees at 8 bases. There are 15 residues in the CDR3. The germline CDR1 and CDR2 sequences are SGHTA and FQGNSA. Trimming removed 4 bases from V and 0 bases from J; junction bases left unmatched: 4. The CDR3 sequence is CASSSRTGPNYGYTF. As DNA, the CDR3 is TGTGCCAGCAGCTCCCGGACAGGGCCTAACTATGGCTACACCTTC.

This chain uses TRBV7-3 with TRBJ2-1; 9 bases map to TRBD2. The CDR3 runs 15 residues. V lost 5 bases to trimming and J lost 9 bases; unmatched junction nucleotides: 11. Germline V gene data show CDR1 as SGHTA and CDR2 as FQGTGA. The CDR3 DNA reads TGTGCCAGCAGCCTGGGACTAGCATTTCGGGGTGAGCAGTTCTTC. It yields the protein CASSLGLAFRGEQFF.

In this sample, this clone turned up once. This chain uses TRBV28 with TRBJ2-7; 7 bases line up with TRBD1. Germline V CDR1 and CDR2: MDHEN, SYDVKM. With V trimmed by 5 bases and J by 1 base, 5 bases remained unmatched. The CDR3 contains 14 residues. The CDR3: CASSRSDRSYEQYF. The CDR3 DNA follows: TGTGCCAGCAGTAGGTCGGACAGGTCCTACGAGCAGTACTTC.

The gene calls are TRBV5-1 and TRBJ2-1, with 8 bases aligning to TRBD2. CDR1 and CDR2 from the germline V gene are SGHRS and YFSETQ. This CDR3 spans 14 amino acids. V lost 0 bases, J lost 8 bases, and 4 bases stayed unmatched. CDR3 sequence reads: CASSLAGGPHEQFF. CDR3 bases: TGCGCCAGCAGCTTGGCGGGGGGGCCTCATGAGCAGTTCTTC.

This chain uses TRBV4-1 with TRBJ1-2; 7 nucleotides align to TRBD1. Trimming at V came to 4 bases and at J to 4 bases, leaving 9 bases not matched to a gene. CDR1 is MGHRA and CDR2 is YSYEKL in the germline V gene. The length of the CDR3 is 15 residues. In DNA form, the CDR3 reads TGCGCCAGCAGCCCGGACGGACAGGAGGTCTATGGCTACACCTTC. It encodes CASSPDGQEVYGYTF.

The CDR3 nucleotides read TGTGCCAGCTCGTCGCGTGCGGGACTAGGGAGCTCCTACGAGCAGTACTTC. Its translation is CASSSRAGLGSSYEQYF. The chain uses TRBV2 and TRBJ2-7; 8 bases line up with TRBD2. The CDR3 extends over 17 amino acids. V gave up 8 bases and J gave up 0 bases; unmatched junction bases: 15. Germline assignment: CDR1 SNHLY and CDR2 FYNNEI.

The J gene is TRBJ2-7, the V gene TRBV5-4, with D unclear. This CDR3 contains 14 residues. The germline V gene encodes CDR1 SGHNT and CDR2 YYREEE (reference sequence). V was clipped by 2 bases and J by 1 base, with 10 bases between them. The CDR3 coding sequence is TGTGCCAGCAGCTTACCGGGTCCTTCCTACGAGCAGTACTTC. Its translation is CASSLPGPSYEQYF.

The genes are TRBV7-3 and TRBJ2-1, with 9 bases that match TRBD1. V shed 5 bases and J 2 bases; nucleotides not matched to a gene: 4. CDR3 length: 15 residues. Germline V gives CDR1 SGHTA, CDR2 FQGTGA. The DNA of the CDR3 is TGTGCCAGCAGCGCGGGACAGGGCACCTACAATGAGCAGTTCTTC. Its translation is CASSAGQGTYNEQFF. The full variable domain, with the rest looked up from reference TRBV7-3 and TRBJ2-1, is GAGVSQTPSNKVTEKGKYVELRCDPISGHTALYWYRQSLGQGPEFLIYFQGTGAADDSGLPNDRFFAVRPEGSVSTLKIQRTERGDSAVYLCASSAGQGTYNEQFFGPGTRLTVL.